This entry is about one T cell receptor beta chain. At least ten counts were recorded for this clonotype. Its recognized antigen is unknown. No base quality values were provided; no much bigger clone lies one nucleotide off. Including the terminal cysteine and phenylalanine, the CDR3 comprises 13 residues. The kept DNA is CDR3 alone, 39 bases in frame from the first base. Via the germline V gene (reference sequence), CDR1 is DFQATT and CDR2 SNEGSKA. This sample is drawn from a study of T-cell reconstitution after alpha-beta-depleted transplantation in children (dated by TCRdb to the mid-2010s). Notes on the research overall: The study quantitatively tracked T-cell immune reconstitution after TCRalphabeta/CD19-depleted allogeneic hematopoietic cell transplantation in children using TCR repertoire profiling. On the study overall, not on this receptor specifically: The apparently early alphabetaT-cell count recovery about two months after transplant was reportedly dependent on only several hundred rapidly expanded clones derived from non-depleted graft cells. Hyperexpanded clone frequencies declined over subsequent months; after one year, T-cell counts and TCRbeta diversity were mostly attributed to newly produced T cells. In some patients, the high TCRbeta diversity seen at day 60 was put down to recipient T cells and intrathymic progenitors that had survived conditioning.

The meaning of the sample's treatment or condition label: allogeneic hematopoietic cell transplantation with graft depleted of TCRalphabeta T cells and CD19 B cells. The transplant recipients were children given TCRalphabeta/CD19-depleted allogeneic hematopoietic cell grafts. Library preparation was by PCR. The sequencer listed for this sample is Illumina HiSeq 2500. To normalize quantification of the TCRbeta repertoire, the TCR libraries were built with molecular barcoding that relied on unique molecular identifiers. In-frame beta chains were kept once TCRdb had trimmed the public reads at Q25 with fastp and called clones with MiXCR. Rows with a matching CDR3 protein are joined into one entry that keeps the most common DNA and genes. Within this sample are about 440,000 distinct CDR3 sequences, with 43% of them counted one time only. The ten top clones hold roughly a quarter of the sample.

The material sequenced was PBMCs, taken before TCRalphabeta/CD19-depleted stem cell transplant. The chain joins TRBV20-1 to TRBJ2-1, with TRBD2 identical over 7 junction bases. The TCR sequence derives from a girl aged 2-10 years with aplastic anemia, due to receive a stem cell transplant. The nucleotide sequence is given as TGCAGCTCGGGCAGCGGGAAGTACAATGAGCAGTTCTTC. Protein translation: CSSGSGKYNEQFF.